This T cell receptor (beta chain) was documented in a study of T cells after yellow fever vaccination. Across the whole study: The authors prepared low-cell-number fractions using SMART-Seq v4 Ultra Low Input. General study findings and limits: Subsequent to the booster, the majority of primary-vaccination clones reappeared (about 97% CD4, about 90% CD8). Weaker overall, the secondary response nonetheless peaked faster (day 5 versus 15).

5'RACE template switching added a universal primer site and UMIs to TCR cDNA. TCRdb fed the 5' RACE reads into MiXCR, producing one record per CDR3 protein. The sample shows 150,000 to 200,000 distinct CDR3 sequences, around 8.5% of them seen only once. The CDR3 sequence is 15 residues long. Per the germline V gene, CDR1 is SGHVS and CDR2 is FNYEAQ. After removal of 4 bases from V and 8 bases from J, the junction contained 9 bases not matched to a gene. Notes on this clonotype: Its antigen remains unidentified.

The rearrangement links TRBV7-6 to TRBJ2-1; 9 nucleotides align to TRBD2. The clonotype originates from a man aged 18 to 35 who received the YFV17D yellow fever vaccine. This material consisted of CD8+ T cells sorted from PBMCs, taken 45 days after the yellow fever booster vaccination. The DNA of the CDR3 is TGTGCCAGCAGCTCTCTCGGCGGGGGGGCATATGAGCAGTTCTTC. As protein: CASSSLGGGAYEQFF.